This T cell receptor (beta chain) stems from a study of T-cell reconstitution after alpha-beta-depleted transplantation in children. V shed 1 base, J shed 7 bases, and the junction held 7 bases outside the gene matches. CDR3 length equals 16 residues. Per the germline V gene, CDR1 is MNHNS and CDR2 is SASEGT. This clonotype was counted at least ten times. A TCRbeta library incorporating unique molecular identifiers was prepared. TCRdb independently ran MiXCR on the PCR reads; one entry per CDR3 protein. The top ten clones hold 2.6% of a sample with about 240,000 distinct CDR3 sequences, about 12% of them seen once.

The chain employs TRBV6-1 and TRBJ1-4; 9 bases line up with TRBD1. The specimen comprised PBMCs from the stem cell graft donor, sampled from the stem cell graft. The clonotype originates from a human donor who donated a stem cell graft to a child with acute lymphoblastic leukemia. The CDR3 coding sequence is TGTGCCAGCAGTGAAGTGGGGACAGGGTCCCTTGAAAAACTGTTTTTT. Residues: CASSEVGTGSLEKLFF.